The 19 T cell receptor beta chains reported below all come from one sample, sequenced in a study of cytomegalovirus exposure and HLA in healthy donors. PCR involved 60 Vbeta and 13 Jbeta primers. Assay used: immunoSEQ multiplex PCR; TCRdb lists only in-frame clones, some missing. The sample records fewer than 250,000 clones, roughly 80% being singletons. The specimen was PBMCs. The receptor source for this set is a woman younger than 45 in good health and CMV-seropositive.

Here the CDR3 DNA reads TGTGCCAGTAGTAGCAGGGTGGGGAGGGAGCAGTACTTC. Protein: CASSSRVGREQYF. The chain employs TRBV19 and TRBJ2-7; tentative D call: TRBD2 (6 bases). The CDR3 loop spans 13 amino acids. Trimming took off 4 bases at V and 7 bases at J, with 14 bases between the two ends. Germline values: CDR1 LNHDA, CDR2 SQIVND (reference sequence).

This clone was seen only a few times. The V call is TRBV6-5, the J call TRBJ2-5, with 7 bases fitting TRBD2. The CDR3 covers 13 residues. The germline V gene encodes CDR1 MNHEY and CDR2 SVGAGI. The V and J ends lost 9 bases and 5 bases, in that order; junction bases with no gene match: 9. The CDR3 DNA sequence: TGTGCCAGTGGGGGGGGAGACGTGGAGACCCAGTACTTC. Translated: CASGGGDVETQYF.

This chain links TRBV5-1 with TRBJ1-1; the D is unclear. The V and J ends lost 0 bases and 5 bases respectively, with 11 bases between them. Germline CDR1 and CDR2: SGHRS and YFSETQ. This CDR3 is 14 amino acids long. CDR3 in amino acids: CASSLEGDQTEAFF. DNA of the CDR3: TGCGCCAGCAGCTTGGAAGGAGACCAGACTGAAGCTTTCTTT.

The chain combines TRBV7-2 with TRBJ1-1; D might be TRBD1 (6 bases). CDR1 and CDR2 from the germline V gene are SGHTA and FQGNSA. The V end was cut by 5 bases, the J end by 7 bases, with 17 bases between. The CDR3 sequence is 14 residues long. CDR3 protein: CASSIPGTLSEAFF. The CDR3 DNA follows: TGTGCCAGCAGCATACCGGGGACATTAAGTGAAGCTTTCTTT.

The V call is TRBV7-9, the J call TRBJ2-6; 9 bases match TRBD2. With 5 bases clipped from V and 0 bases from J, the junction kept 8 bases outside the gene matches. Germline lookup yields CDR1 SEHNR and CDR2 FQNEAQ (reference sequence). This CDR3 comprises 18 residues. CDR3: CASSRSSGVFSGANVLTF. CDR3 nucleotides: TGTGCCAGCAGCCGCTCTAGCGGGGTGTTCTCTGGGGCCAACGTCCTGACTTTC.

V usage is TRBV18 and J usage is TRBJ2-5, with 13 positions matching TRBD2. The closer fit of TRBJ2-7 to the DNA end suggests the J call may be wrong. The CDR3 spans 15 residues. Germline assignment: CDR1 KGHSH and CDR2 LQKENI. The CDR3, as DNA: TGTGCCAGCTCAACTGGACTAGCGGGAGAGGACGAGCAGTACTTC. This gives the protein CASSTGLAGEDEQYF.

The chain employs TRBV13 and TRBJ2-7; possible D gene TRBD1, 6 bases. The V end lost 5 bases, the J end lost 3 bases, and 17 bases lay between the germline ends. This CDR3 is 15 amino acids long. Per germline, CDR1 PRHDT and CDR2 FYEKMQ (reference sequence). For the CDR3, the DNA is TGTGCCAGCAGCACCGAGGACAGCGGTGGCTACGAGCAGTACTTC. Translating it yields CASSTEDSGGYEQYF.

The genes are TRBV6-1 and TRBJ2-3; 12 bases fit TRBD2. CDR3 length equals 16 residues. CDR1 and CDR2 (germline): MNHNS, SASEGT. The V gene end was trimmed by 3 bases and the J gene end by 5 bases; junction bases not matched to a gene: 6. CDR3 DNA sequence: TGTGCCAGCAGTGACCGACTAGCGGGAGTCGAAGATACGCAGTATTTT. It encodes CASSDRLAGVEDTQYF.

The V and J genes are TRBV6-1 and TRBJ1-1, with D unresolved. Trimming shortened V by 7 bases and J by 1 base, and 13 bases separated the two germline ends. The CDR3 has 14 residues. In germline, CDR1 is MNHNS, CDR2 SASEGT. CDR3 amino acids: CASNELGRNTEAFF. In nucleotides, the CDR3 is TGTGCCAGCAACGAATTAGGGAGGAACACTGAAGCTTTCTTT.

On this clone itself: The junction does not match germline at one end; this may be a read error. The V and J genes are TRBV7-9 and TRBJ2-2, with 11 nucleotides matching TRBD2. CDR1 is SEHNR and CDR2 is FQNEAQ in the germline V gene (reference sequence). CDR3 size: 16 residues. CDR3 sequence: CSSSFGLAGGTGELFF. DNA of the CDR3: TGTTCCAGCAGCTTCGGGCTAGCGGGAGGAACCGGGGAGCTGTTTTTT.

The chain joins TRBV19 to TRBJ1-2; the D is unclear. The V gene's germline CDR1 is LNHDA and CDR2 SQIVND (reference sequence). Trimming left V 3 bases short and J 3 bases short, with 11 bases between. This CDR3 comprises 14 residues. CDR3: CASSIRRQDYGYTF. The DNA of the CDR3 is TGTGCCAGTAGTATCCGCCGACAAGACTATGGCTACACCTTC.

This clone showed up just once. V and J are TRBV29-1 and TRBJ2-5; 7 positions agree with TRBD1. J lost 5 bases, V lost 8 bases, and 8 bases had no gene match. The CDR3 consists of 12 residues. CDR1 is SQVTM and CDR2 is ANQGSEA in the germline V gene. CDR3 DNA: TGCAGCTCCACAGGGGTGGTGGAGACCCAGTACTTC. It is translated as CSSTGVVETQYF. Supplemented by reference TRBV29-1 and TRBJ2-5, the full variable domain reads SAVISQKPSRDICQRGTSLTIQCQVDSQVTMMFWYRQQPGQSLTLIATANQGSEATYESGFVIDKFPISRPNLTFSTLTVSNMSPEDSSIYLCSSTGVVETQYFGPGTRLLVL.

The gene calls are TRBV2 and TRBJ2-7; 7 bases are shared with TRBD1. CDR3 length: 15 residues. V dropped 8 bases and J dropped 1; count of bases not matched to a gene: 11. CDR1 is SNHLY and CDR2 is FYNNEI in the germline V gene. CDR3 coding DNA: TGTGCCAGCTTATCCGGGACAGAGCTATCCTACGAGCAGTACTTC. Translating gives CASLSGTELSYEQYF.

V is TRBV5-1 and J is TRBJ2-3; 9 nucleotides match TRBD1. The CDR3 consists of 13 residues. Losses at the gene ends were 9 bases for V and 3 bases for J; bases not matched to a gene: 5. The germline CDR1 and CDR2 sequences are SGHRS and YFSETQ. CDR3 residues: CATGTGTTDTQYF. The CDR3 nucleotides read TGCGCCACAGGGACAGGGACAACAGATACGCAGTATTTT.

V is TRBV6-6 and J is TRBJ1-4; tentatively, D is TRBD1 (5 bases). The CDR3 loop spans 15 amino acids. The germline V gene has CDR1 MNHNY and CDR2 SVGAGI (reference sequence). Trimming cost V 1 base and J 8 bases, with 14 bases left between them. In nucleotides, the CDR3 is TGTGCCAGCAGTTACTTATCTCGGGGGGGGGAAAAACTGTTTTTT. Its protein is CASSYLSRGGEKLFF.

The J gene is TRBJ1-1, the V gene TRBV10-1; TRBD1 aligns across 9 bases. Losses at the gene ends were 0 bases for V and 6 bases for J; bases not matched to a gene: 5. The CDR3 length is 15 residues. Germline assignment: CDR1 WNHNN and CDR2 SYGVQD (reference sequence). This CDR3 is CASSESRQGGAEAFF. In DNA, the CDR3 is TGCGCCAGCAGTGAGTCGAGACAGGGGGGGGCTGAAGCTTTCTTT.

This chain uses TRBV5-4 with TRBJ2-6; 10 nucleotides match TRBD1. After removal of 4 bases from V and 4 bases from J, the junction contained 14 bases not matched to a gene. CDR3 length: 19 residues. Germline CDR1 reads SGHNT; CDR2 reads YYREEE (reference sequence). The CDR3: CASSTLLTGGARGANVLTF. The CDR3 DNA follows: TGTGCCAGCAGCACCCTACTGACAGGGGGCGCCCGAGGGGCCAACGTCCTGACTTTC. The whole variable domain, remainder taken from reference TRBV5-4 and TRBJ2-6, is ETGVTQSPTHLIKTRGQQVTLRCSSQSGHNTVSWYQQALGQGPQFIFQYYREEENGRGNFPPRFSGLQFPNYSSELNVNALELDDSALYLCASSTLLTGGARGANVLTFGAGSRLTVL.

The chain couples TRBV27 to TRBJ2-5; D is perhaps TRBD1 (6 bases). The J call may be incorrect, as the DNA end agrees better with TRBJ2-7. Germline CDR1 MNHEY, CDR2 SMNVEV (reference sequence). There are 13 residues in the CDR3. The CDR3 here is CASSPRTAYEQYF. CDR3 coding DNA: TGTGCCAGCAGTCCTAGGACAGCCTACGAGCAGTACTTC.

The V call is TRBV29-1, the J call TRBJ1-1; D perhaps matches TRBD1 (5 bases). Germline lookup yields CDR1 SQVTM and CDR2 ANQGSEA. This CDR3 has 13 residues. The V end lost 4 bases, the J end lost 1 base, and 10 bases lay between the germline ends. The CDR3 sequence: CSVGRVANTEAFF. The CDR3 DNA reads TGCAGCGTTGGCAGGGTTGCGAACACTGAAGCTTTCTTT.